This T cell receptor beta chain was sequenced for a study of T cell repertoires in cytomegalovirus infection. Study summary: In public TCR beta signatures, there were indications of both CMV infection and matching HLA type. General study findings and limits: Individuals carrying CMV plus the relevant HLA were identified by cumulative frequency of public TCR beta families.

There are a few counts of this clonotype. Its matching antigen is unknown. One entry per CDR3 protein results from TCRdb running MiXCR on the reads. The sample lists approximately 730,000 distinct CDR3 sequences; just under 30% were seen once. The germline CDR1 and CDR2 sequences are LGHNT and FRNRAP. CDR3 length: 16 residues. The V end was cut by 6 bases, the J end by 1 base, with 17 bases between. This specimen was cultured CD8+ T cells from PBMCs, taken from culture after CMV antigen stimulation. The V gene is TRBV12-5, the J gene TRBJ2-3; D might be TRBD1 or TRBD2, each matching 7 bases. The TCR comes from a human donor in good health (CMV status not recorded). Some clones in this sample may be carry-over from other donors' samples. In DNA, the CDR3 is TGTGCTAGTGGGCCCCCAGGGGGGGCTGGCACAGATACGCAGTATTTT. Its translation: CASGPPGGAGTDTQYF.